Detailed here is one T cell receptor beta chain. CDR1 PRHDT and CDR2 FYEKMQ come from the germline V gene (reference sequence). The germline V and J ends were trimmed by 3 bases and 5 bases, with 7 bases remaining between them. The CDR3 contains 12 residues. The assay was immunoSEQ multiplex PCR, and TCRdb's table has in-frame clones only and misses some. The repertoire includes fewer than 200,000 clones, approximately 86% of them detected once, and over 4% sits in the top ten. The data were obtained in a study of control samples from healthy donors and cancer patients. The V call is TRBV13, the J call TRBJ2-5; D is possibly TRBD1 (6 bases). Sequenced input: blood. This receptor was identified in a woman between 25 and 40 years old in good health. CDR3 sequence reads: CASSFRGETQYF. The CDR3 bases are TGTGCCAGCAGCTTTAGGGGGGAGACCCAGTACTTC.